The subject of this entry is one TCR beta chain. The antigen is unknown. This CDR3 region has 14 residues. V lost 3 bases, J lost 7 bases, and 5 bases stayed unmatched. Germline assignment: CDR1 SEHNR and CDR2 FQNEAQ (reference sequence). cDNA libraries for TCR alpha and TCR beta, carrying sample barcodes and UMIs, came from 5'RACE with constant-segment primers. One entry per CDR3 protein, called by TCRdb with MiXCR from the 5' RACE reads. The sample holds fewer than 350,000 distinct CDR3 sequences, more than 13% seen once. This record comes from a study of T-cell memory formation after mild COVID-19. Study information: There were largely donor-specific TCR clusters. Findings and caveats of the study: CD4+ contracting clones were mainly CM and EM; CD8+ ones, EMRA.

The sequence derives from a man aged 18 to 30 who had mild COVID-19 (a few samples of this study predate the infection). Cell type and time point are not known. V gene TRBV7-9 combines with J gene TRBJ2-1, with 8 bases fitting TRBD1. Sequenced input: PBMCs or a T cell subset sorted from them (not recorded which). The CDR3 loop is CASSFQGAQNEQFF. The DNA for the CDR3 is TGTGCCAGCAGCTTTCAGGGGGCGCAGAATGAGCAGTTCTTC.